This TCR beta chain was sequenced for a study of control samples from healthy donors and cancer patients. V was cut by 6 bases and J by 0 bases, with 9 bases left in between. The germline gives CDR1 MNHEY, CDR2 SVGAGI. The CDR3 runs 14 residues. The table came from immunoSEQ multiplex PCR; TCRdb's copy has only in-frame clones and leaves some out. Of about 150,000 clones in the sample, approximately 91% were seen once. The TCR sequence derives from a woman in her thirties or forties in good health. V is TRBV6-5 and J is TRBJ1-3; D uncertain. Sequencing was done on a sample of blood. The CDR3 bases are TGTGCCAGCAGCCCCAGTGTCTCTGGAAACACCATATATTTT. Protein sequence: CASSPSVSGNTIYF.